This T cell receptor beta chain was captured by sequencing in a study of technical replicates of blood from a handful of donors. The CDR3 contains 15 residues. J gave up 3 bases and V 3 bases, and 5 bases lay outside the gene matches. Germline V gene lookup returns CDR1 KGHSH and CDR2 LQKENI. Method: immunoSEQ multiplex PCR; TCRdb's copy keeps in-frame clones and lacks some. Altogether tens of thousands of clones are present, roughly 92% being singletons, with the ten largest covering around 0.41%. Sequenced sample: T cells isolated from PBMCs. The chain combines TRBV18 with TRBJ2-1, with 7 nucleotides matching TRBD1. The TCR was taken from a human donor in good health. The CDR3 is CASSPRQGDYNEQFF. Here the CDR3 DNA reads TGTGCCAGCTCACCCAGACAGGGTGACTACAATGAGCAGTTCTTC.